The TCR beta chain described here comes from a study of T cell responses to AZD1222 COVID-19 vaccine. Study-wide results and limits: Within unmutated variant regions lay the reported targets of nearly half of spike-specific TCRs.

This clone showed up just once. The antigen remains undetermined. Profiling relied on immunoSEQ multiplex PCR, and the TCRdb table lists in-frame clones only, not all of them. The sample has about 130,000 clones; approximately 94% are singletons. CDR1 is SEHNR and CDR2 is FQNEAQ in the germline V gene (reference sequence). This CDR3 has 14 residues. The V gene lost 4 bases and the J gene lost 0 bases, with 9 bases spanning the gap. The V gene is TRBV7-9, the J gene TRBJ1-1; tentatively, D is TRBD1 (6 bases). The receptor comes from an adult in good health. Sequencing was performed on peripheral blood, taken on day 0 of AZD1222 vaccination. DNA of the CDR3: TGTGCCAGCAGCTGGACAGCTTTGAACACTGAAGCTTTCTTT. It codes for CASSWTALNTEAFF.